The 25 T cell receptor beta chains reported below all come from one sample, sequenced in a study of blood T cell repertoires in COVID-19. Generated by immunoSEQ multiplex PCR, the TCRdb table keeps only in-frame clones and is missing some. Here the sample spans approximately 53,000 clones, around 89% being singletons. Sequencing was carried out using peripheral blood. These receptors all stem from a human donor in a cohort sampled during active COVID-19.

The rearrangement links TRBV2 to TRBJ1-2; D is unresolved. CDR3 size: 13 residues. Germline loops: CDR1 SNHLY, CDR2 FYNNEI. With 5 bases removed from V and 3 bases from J, the gap between germline ends came to 10 bases. CDR3 in amino acids: CASSLGAHYGYTF. In nucleotides, the CDR3 is TGTGCCAGCAGTCTCGGAGCGCACTATGGCTACACCTTC.

Written as DNA, the CDR3 is TGCAGCGTAGGATGGAAGGGGGATACGCAGTATTTT. As protein: CSVGWKGDTQYF. This chain joins TRBV29-1 and TRBJ2-3; TRBD1 might be the D (5 bases). CDR3 length: 12 amino acids. The germline V gene has CDR1 SQVTM and CDR2 ANQGSEA. V lost 6 bases, J lost 6 bases, and 13 bases lay in between.

The rearrangement uses TRBV29-1 and TRBJ2-5, with 8 bases fitting TRBD1. The CDR3 totals 14 residues. V was clipped by 8 bases and J by 3 bases; unmatched bases: 11. The germline V gene has CDR1 SQVTM and CDR2 ANQGSEA. CDR3 in amino acids: CSITWTGPKETQYF. Here the CDR3 DNA reads TGCAGCATCACCTGGACAGGGCCTAAAGAGACCCAGTACTTC.

The gene calls are TRBV19 and TRBJ1-2; 8 bases align to TRBD1. V dropped 7 bases and J dropped 4; count of bases not matched to a gene: 5. This CDR3 is 13 amino acids long. Germline assignment: CDR1 LNHDA and CDR2 SQIVND (reference sequence). CDR3 bases: TGTGCCAGTACCGACAGGGGAGCCTATGGCTACACCTTC. This sequence encodes CASTDRGAYGYTF. The variable domain in full, with the rest retrieved from reference TRBV19 and TRBJ1-2, is DGGITQSPKYLFRKEGQNVTLSCEQNLNHDAMYWYRQDPGQGLRLIYYSQIVNDFQKGDIAEGYSVSREKKESFPLTVTSAQKNPTAFYLCASTDRGAYGYTFGSGTRLTVV.

The rearrangement joins TRBV7-9 to TRBJ2-7, with a tentative D call TRBD2 (6 bases). The germline V gene has CDR1 SEHNR and CDR2 FQNEAQ (reference sequence). The CDR3 is 13 residues long. V shed 3 bases and J shed 4 bases, with 10 bases lying between them. CDR3 in DNA: TGTGCCAGCAGCTTTAGCGGAGTTTACGAGCAGTACTTC. It codes for CASSFSGVYEQYF.

The genes are TRBV27 and TRBJ1-5, with D possibly being TRBD1 (6 bases). This CDR3 has 16 amino acids. V lost 1 base, J lost 6 bases, and 16 bases lay in between. Germline V gene data show CDR1 as MNHEY and CDR2 as SMNVEV (reference sequence). CDR3 loop: CASSLYGRGPLQPQHF. The CDR3 DNA sequence: TGTGCCAGCAGTTTATATGGCAGGGGACCACTTCAGCCCCAGCATTTT.

This sequence joins TRBV6-5 and TRBJ2-5, with a weak D call TRBD1 (5 bases). V gave up 0 bases and J gave up 1 base, with 12 bases separating them. This CDR3 is 16 amino acids long. Germline CDR1 and CDR2: MNHEY and SVGAGI. In DNA, the CDR3 is TGTGCCAGCAGTTACTCCCCCACAGGCACCCAAGAGACCCAGTACTTC. Translated, it gives CASSYSPTGTQETQYF.

The V gene is TRBV11-2, the J gene TRBJ2-1, with no clear D. V lost 0 bases, J lost 5 bases, and 20 bases lay in between. The CDR3 loop spans 18 amino acids. Germline lookup yields CDR1 SGHAT and CDR2 FQNNGV. CDR3 nucleotides: TGTGCCAGCAGCTTAGATAGTTTGAAGTTCGGTTTAAACAATGAGCAGTTCTTC. Translation: CASSLDSLKFGLNNEQFF.

This chain connects TRBV5-1 to TRBJ1-2; 9 nucleotides match TRBD1. CDR3 length: 14 residues. J lost 2 bases, V lost 3 bases, and 2 bases had no gene match. Germline V gives CDR1 SGHRS, CDR2 YFSETQ. The CDR3 reads CASSSGQGNYGYTF. In DNA form, the CDR3 reads TGCGCCAGCAGCTCCGGACAGGGGAACTATGGCTACACCTTC. Full variable domain (remainder filled in from reference TRBV5-1 and TRBJ1-2): KAGVTQTPRYLIKTRGQQVTLSCSPISGHRSVSWYQQTPGQGLQFLFEYFSETQRNKGNFPGRFSGRQFSNSRSEMNVSTLELGDSALYLCASSSGQGNYGYTFGSGTRLTVV.

This clone has only one observation. CDR3 DNA sequence: TGCGCCAGCAGCCAAGGTTCAACAGGGTATACCTTTAATGAAAAACTGTTTTTT. It is translated as CASSQGSTGYTFNEKLFF. This rearrangement joins TRBV4-1 to TRBJ1-4; D may be TRBD1 (6 bases). This CDR3 spans 18 amino acids. Per germline, CDR1 MGHRA and CDR2 YSYEKL. Trimming stripped 1 base from V and 4 bases from J, with 19 bases between.

This clone appeared a single time. The chain employs TRBV7-8 and TRBJ1-3; 9 nucleotides agree with TRBD1. Germline CDR1 SGHVS, CDR2 FQNEAQ. This CDR3 has 14 residues. V shed 6 bases and J 6 bases; nucleotides not matched to a gene: 6. This CDR3 reads CASSPWTGVNTIYF. In DNA form, the CDR3 reads TGTGCCAGCAGTCCCTGGACAGGGGTAAACACCATATATTTT. Complete variable domain (other parts from reference TRBV7-8 and TRBJ1-3): GAGVSQSPRYKVAKRGQDVALRCDPISGHVSLFWYQQALGQGPEFLTYFQNEAQLDKSGLPSDRFFAERPEGSVSTLKIQRTQQEDSAVYLCASSPWTGVNTIYFGEGSWLTVV.

The chain joins TRBV7-9 to TRBJ2-3; weak D call: TRBD2 (5 bases). The CDR3 consists of 14 residues. Germline V gene sequence: CDR1 SEHNR, CDR2 FQNEAQ (reference sequence). Trimming stripped 5 bases from V and 1 base from J, with 10 bases between. This CDR3 is CASSETGGTDTQYF. The CDR3 DNA reads as TGTGCCAGCAGCGAGACCGGGGGCACAGATACGCAGTATTTT.

This chain connects TRBV20-1 to TRBJ1-1; TRBD1 is a possible D gene (5 bases). The length of the CDR3 is 11 residues. Germline lookup yields CDR1 DFQATT and CDR2 SNEGSKA (reference sequence). V lost 3 bases to trimming and J lost 10 bases, with 12 bases between them. The CDR3 DNA follows: TGCAGTGCTAGGACCGGACAACTAGCTTTCTTT. This sequence encodes CSARTGQLAFF.

This chain joins TRBV7-8 and TRBJ2-2; 8 bases map to TRBD1. V shed 5 bases, J shed 4 bases, and the junction held 9 bases outside the gene matches. The length of the CDR3 is 16 residues. Looked up from germline, CDR1 is SGHVS and CDR2 is FQNEAQ. The CDR3 nucleotides read TGTGCCAGCAGCCCCGAGGACAGGGCAGTCACCGGGGAGCTGTTTTTT. Protein product: CASSPEDRAVTGELFF.

Only a few counts were recorded for this clone. This sequence joins TRBV7-3 and TRBJ2-6, with 11 bases matching TRBD1. Germline V gene data show CDR1 as SGHTA and CDR2 as FQGTGA. Trimming at V came to 6 bases and at J to 3 bases, leaving 10 bases not matched to a gene. The CDR3 contains 18 residues. The CDR3 sequence: CASSALGQGVGGANVLTF. DNA of the CDR3: TGTGCCAGCAGTGCGCTGGGACAGGGGGTCGGTGGGGCCAACGTCCTGACTTTC.

The gene calls are TRBV5-4 and TRBJ1-5; D not certain. Germline V gives CDR1 SGHNT, CDR2 YYREEE (reference sequence). This CDR3 has 13 amino acids. V shed 4 bases and J shed 9 bases, with 14 bases lying between them. CDR3 in amino acids: CASSPIPGSPQHF. CDR3 nucleotides: TGTGCCAGCAGCCCGATCCCAGGTTCGCCCCAGCATTTT.

V usage is TRBV29-1 and J usage is TRBJ1-2; possible D gene TRBD1, 6 bases. The CDR3 extends over 13 amino acids. With 4 bases removed from V and 5 bases from J, the gap between germline ends came to 14 bases. The germline V gene encodes CDR1 SQVTM and CDR2 ANQGSEA. CDR3 sequence (DNA): TGCAGCGTTGCCGAGGACAGAGAATATGGCTACACCTTC. Encoded protein: CSVAEDREYGYTF.

The V gene is TRBV11-3, the J gene TRBJ2-3, with TRBD2 matching 12 bases. The CDR3 is 15 residues long. CDR1 and CDR2 from the germline V gene are SGHNT and YENEEA. V shed 4 bases, J shed 3 bases, and the junction held 2 bases outside the gene matches. For the CDR3, the DNA is TGTGCCAGCAGCTCTAGCGGGGGGGCGACAGATACGCAGTATTTT. Encoded protein: CASSSSGGATDTQYF.

The J gene is TRBJ2-7, the V gene TRBV7-8, with TRBD1 identical over 8 bases. After removal of 5 bases from V and 2 bases from J, the junction contained 5 bases not matched to a gene. The CDR3 has 14 residues. Germline CDR1 SGHVS, CDR2 FQNEAQ. CDR3 sequence: CASSLGQGTYEQYF. CDR3 coding DNA: TGTGCCAGCAGCCTCGGACAGGGTACCTACGAGCAGTACTTC.

This chain connects TRBV6-5 to TRBJ1-1; D remains unclear. Germline-derived CDR1 and CDR2 are MNHEY and SVGAGI. V was cut by 2 bases and J by 1 base, with 5 bases left in between. This CDR3 is built from 13 residues. The CDR3 bases are TGTGCCAGCAGTTACACTGAGAACACTGAAGCTTTCTTT. The encoded protein is CASSYTENTEAFF.

This chain links TRBV5-1 with TRBJ2-3, with 13 bases lining up with TRBD2. V shed 4 bases and J 5 bases; nucleotides not matched to a gene: 7. CDR1 SGHRS and CDR2 YFSETQ come from the germline V gene. This CDR3 has 16 residues. CDR3 bases: TGCGCCAGCAGCCCCACTAGCGGGAGGGCCGGAGATACGCAGTATTTT. This translates into CASSPTSGRAGDTQYF.

The rearrangement links TRBV7-2 to TRBJ1-6, with D possibly TRBD1 on 5 matching bases. The CDR3 runs to 15 residues. In germline, CDR1 is SGHTA, CDR2 FQGNSA. Trimming took off 0 bases at V and 9 bases at J, with 12 bases between the two ends. Here the CDR3 reads CASSLALGEGSPLHF. Written as DNA, the CDR3 is TGTGCCAGCAGCTTAGCGCTGGGGGAGGGTTCACCCCTCCACTTT.

The chain uses TRBV15 and TRBJ2-1; 8 bases are a match to TRBD1. Losses at the gene ends were 5 bases for V and 0 bases for J; bases not matched to a gene: 6. CDR1 and CDR2 (germline): LNHNV, YYDKDF (reference sequence). The CDR3 length is 16 residues. As DNA, the CDR3 is TGTGCCACCAGCGGCTCGACAGGGGACTCCTACAATGAGCAGTTCTTC. Its translation: CATSGSTGDSYNEQFF.

The chain employs TRBV14 and TRBJ2-3, with D maybe TRBD1 (6 bases). The CDR3 is 17 residues long. From germline, CDR1 is SGHDN and CDR2 FVKESK. Between the trimmed V and J ends, which lost 1 base and 2 bases, there was a span of 16 bases. CDR3 loop: CASSQVSRTEDTDTQYF. The DNA for the CDR3 is TGTGCCAGCAGCCAAGTCAGCCGGACAGAAGACACAGATACGCAGTATTTT. Full variable domain (outside the CDR3, taken from reference TRBV14 and TRBJ2-3): EAGVTQFPSHSVIEKGQTVTLRCDPISGHDNLYWYRRVMGKEIKFLLHFVKESKQDESGMPNNRFLAERTGGTYSTLKVQPAELEDSGVYFCASSQVSRTEDTDTQYFGPGTRLTVL.

CDR3 DNA sequence: TGTGCCAGTAGTATAGGGACGCCGGGACTAGCGGGAGTACTGTTCTTC. Its protein is CASSIGTPGLAGVLFF. The genes are TRBV19 and TRBJ2-1, with 14 bases matching TRBD2. Germline assignment: CDR1 LNHDA and CDR2 SQIVND (reference sequence). J lost 15 bases, V lost 1 base, and 11 bases had no gene match. The CDR3 runs to 16 residues.